The present entry profiles one TCR beta chain with its context. The sample holds a few counts of this clonotype. Its recognized antigen is unknown. No base qualities exist here, and no much larger clone lies one base off it. The library was made by PCR. Reads for this sample came from an Illumina HiSeq 4000. Bulk TCR libraries were made following a previously described method, with the TCR primers given in Table S5. The Qiagen AllPrep DNA/RNA kit was used to purify total RNA. Before analysis, reads from multiple sequencing runs of one library were combined. The published analysis was carried out like this. Reads were retained only if the reads had an exact TCR constant sequence, and the retained reads were trimmed to 150 nt and grouped according to their 12-nt molecular barcodes. Within each barcode group, reads were sub-clustered at a 15% Levenshtein threshold, and quality-weighted consensus sequences were built per RNA molecule. Non-functional sequences were filtered out, along with any lower-count sequence sitting one edit away from another sequence. Based on a fit of two negative binomial distributions, barcode sub-clusters having less than 20% of the maximum read count were discarded. TCRdb reran the public reads through fastp at Q25 and MiXCR, keeping productive beta chains. Rows with a matching CDR3 protein are joined into one entry that keeps the most common DNA and genes. These V and J calls are TCRdb output, not the study's own analysis. In all, the sample holds hundreds of thousands of distinct CDR3 sequences, and around 20% of those were seen once. 0.85% of the sample goes to the ten largest clones.

Libraries of naive CD8 T cells were generated from approximately 20,000 to 1,000,000 sorted cells, with 10%, 30% or 50% of the purified RNA used. On a BD FACSAria II, naive CD8 T cells were FACS-sorted as CD8+CD4-CCR7+CD45RA+ and collected into RLT Plus buffer. To test detection sensitivity, Jurkat RNA equivalent to more than eight TCR copies was spiked into samples of roughly 19,000-1,000,000 naive CD8 T cells. Enrichment of CD8 T cells was done with RosetteSep CD8+ T Cell Enrichment Cocktail plus Ficoll-Paque, and ACK red cell lysis came afterward. The CDR3, cysteine through phenylalanine, is 17 amino acids long. Only the CDR3 region is kept as DNA, spanning 51 bases read in frame from base 1. This entry belongs to a study of molecular identifiers for immune sequencing clone quantification (dated by TCRdb to between 2018 and 2020). The study in broad terms: In a replicate experiment, RNA from roughly 20,000 or 100,000 naive CD8 T cells was split into five aliquots, four of which were sequenced. CD8 T cells were used in a methods study to benchmark molecular-identifier clustering-based TCR repertoire sequencing (MIDCIRS) and TCR RNA copy counting. The full study reports these points: Approximately 3.3 recovered TCR RNA copies per cell were obtained by modeling, versus roughly 10 by digital PCR, implying a capture efficiency of 25% to 30%. In CMV-specific effector cells, clones with more than 20 RNA copies accounted for over 98% of molecules, whereas in naive cells such clones accounted for under 1%. When barcode sub-clustering was omitted, TCR diversity was inflated by chimeric consensus sequences, with chimeras reaching as high as 47%. Spiked-in Jurkat TCR RNA equivalent to a single cell was reported to be detectable even among 850,000 to 1,000,000 naive CD8 T cells. The sizes of highly expanded clones could end up underestimated when identical TCR molecules share a barcode. The naive libraries included spiked-in Jurkat TCR RNA (10 copies' worth), and this Jurkat TCR RNA is not part of the donor repertoire.

This TCR was sampled from a human donor in good health. Some libraries in this study had Jurkat cell RNA spiked in. The material sequenced was naive CD8+ T cells from blood, with Jurkat cell RNA spiked in. The cell subset or site label for this specimen denotes: FACS-sorted CD8+CD4-CCR7+CD45RA+ naive T cells. Recombination linked TRBV3-2 to TRBJ2-3; TRBD1, as called in the table, went unchecked against the DNA. TRBV3-2 is deemed a pseudogene. This receptor has the CDR3 CASSQGTGGAHTDTQYF. At the DNA level, the sequence is TGTGCCAGCAGCCAAGGGACAGGGGGGGCTCACACAGATACGCAGTATTTT.